The subject of this entry is one TCR beta chain. Its antigen is still unknown. The intended depth for sequencing was 1 in 200,000 to 1 in 1 million T cells. Assay: immunoSEQ multiplex PCR; the TCRdb copy retains only in-frame clones and omits some. The data hold approximately 340,000 clones, with over 60% observed a single time. This sample stems from a study of cytotoxic CD8 clonotypes in ibrutinib-treated CLL. Across the study: In all, approximately ten patients were relapsed/refractory, fewer than 16 were treatment-naive and roughly 18 were IGHV unmutated. Study-wide results and caveats: Contraction or stability on treatment was seen for public clonotypes, which were uncommon. Baseline levels were approached again at progression, after clonality had risen at ibrutinib response.

The source is a human donor with chronic lymphocytic leukemia. The sequencing used PBMCs, collected after 36 months of ibrutinib treatment.

CDR3 sequence reads: CASSRTRGAEAFF. The CDR3 coding sequence is TGTGCCAGCAGTCGCACCCGAGGTGCTGAAGCTTTCTTT. V usage is TRBV28 and J usage is TRBJ1-1, with D hard to call. V was clipped by 5 bases and J by 6 bases, with 13 bases between them. In germline, CDR1 is MDHEN, CDR2 SYDVKM. CDR3 size: 13 residues.